One sample yielded the 3 T cell receptor beta chains listed below, sequenced in a study of T cell responses to AZD1222 COVID-19 vaccine. TCRdb keeps only in-frame clones here, not all; method: immunoSEQ multiplex PCR. The sample has roughly 100,000 clones, over 75% seen once. Source: peripheral blood, taken on day 0 of AZD1222 vaccination. Every receptor here comes from an adult in good health.

The chain is built from TRBV5-1 and TRBJ2-5, with a tentative D call TRBD2 (5 bases). V lost 0 bases and J lost 3, with 12 bases in between. Germline CDR1 reads SGHRS; CDR2 reads YFSETQ. The CDR3 runs to 15 residues. The CDR3 loop is CASSLVGILEETQYF. CDR3 bases: TGCGCCAGCAGCTTGGTCGGGATTCTGGAAGAGACCCAGTACTTC.

J is TRBJ1-1 and V is TRBV19; 9 bases map to TRBD1. The germline gives CDR1 LNHDA, CDR2 SQIVND (reference sequence). There are 14 residues in the CDR3. V lost 2 bases, J lost 6 bases, and 4 bases stayed unmatched. CDR3 sequence (DNA): TGTGCCAGTAGTATAAGGACAGGGGACGCTGAAGCTTTCTTT. It specifies CASSIRTGDAEAFF.

This chain connects TRBV21-1 to TRBJ1-4. TRBV21-1 is a documented pseudogene. The CDR3 contains 18 residues. DNA for the CDR3: TGTGCCAGCTACTCAAAGGGGGGGAGGGCCTCTCCACGGGAAAAACTGTTTTTT. It is translated as CASYSKGGRASPREKLFF.